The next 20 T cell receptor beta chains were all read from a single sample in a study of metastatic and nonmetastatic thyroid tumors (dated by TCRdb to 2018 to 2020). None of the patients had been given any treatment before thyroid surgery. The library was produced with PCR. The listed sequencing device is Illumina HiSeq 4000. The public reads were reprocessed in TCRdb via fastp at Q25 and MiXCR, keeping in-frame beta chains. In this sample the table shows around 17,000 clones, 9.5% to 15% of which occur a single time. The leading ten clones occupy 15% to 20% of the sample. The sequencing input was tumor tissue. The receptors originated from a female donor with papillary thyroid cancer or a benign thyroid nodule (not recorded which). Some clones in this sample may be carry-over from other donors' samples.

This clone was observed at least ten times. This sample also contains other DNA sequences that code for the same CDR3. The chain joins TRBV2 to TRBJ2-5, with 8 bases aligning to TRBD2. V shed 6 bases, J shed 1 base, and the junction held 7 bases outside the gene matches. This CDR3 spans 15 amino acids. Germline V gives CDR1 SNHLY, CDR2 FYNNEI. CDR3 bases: TGTGCCAGCAGGAAAGCGGGGGCACCCCAAGAGACCCAGTACTTC. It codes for CASRKAGAPQETQYF.

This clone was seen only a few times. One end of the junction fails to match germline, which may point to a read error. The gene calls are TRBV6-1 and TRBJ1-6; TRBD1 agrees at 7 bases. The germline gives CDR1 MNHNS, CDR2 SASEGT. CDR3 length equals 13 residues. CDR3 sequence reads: CAGSMAGGSPLHF. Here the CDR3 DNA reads TGTGCCGGCAGTATGGCAGGGGGTTCACCCCTCCACTTT.

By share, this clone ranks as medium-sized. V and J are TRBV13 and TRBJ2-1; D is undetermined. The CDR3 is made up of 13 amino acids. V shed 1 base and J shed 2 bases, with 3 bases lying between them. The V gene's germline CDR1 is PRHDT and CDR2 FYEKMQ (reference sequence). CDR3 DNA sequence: TGTGCCAGCAGCTTAGTACCCTACAATGAGCAGTTCTTC. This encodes CASSLVPYNEQFF. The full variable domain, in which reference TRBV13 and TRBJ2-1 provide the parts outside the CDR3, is AAGVIQSPRHLIKEKRETATLKCYPIPRHDTVYWYQQGPGQDPQFLISFYEKMQSDKGSIPDRFSAQQFSDYHSELNMSSLELGDSALYFCASSLVPYNEQFFGPGTRLTVL.

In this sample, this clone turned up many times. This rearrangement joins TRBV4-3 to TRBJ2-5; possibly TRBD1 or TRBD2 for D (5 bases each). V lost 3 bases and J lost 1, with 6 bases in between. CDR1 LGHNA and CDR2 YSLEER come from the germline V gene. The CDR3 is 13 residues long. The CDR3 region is CASSQGTQETQYF. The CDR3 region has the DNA TGCGCCAGCAGCCAGGGGACCCAAGAGACCCAGTACTTC.

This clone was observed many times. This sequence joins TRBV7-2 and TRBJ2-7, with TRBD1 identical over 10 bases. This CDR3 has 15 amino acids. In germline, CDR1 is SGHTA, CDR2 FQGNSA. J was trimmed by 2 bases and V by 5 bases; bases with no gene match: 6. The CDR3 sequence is CASSLGGTGAYEQYF. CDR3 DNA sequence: TGTGCCAGCAGCCTAGGGGGGACAGGGGCCTACGAGCAGTACTTC. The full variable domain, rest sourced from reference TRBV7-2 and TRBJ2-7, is GAGVSQSPSNKVTEKGKDVELRCDPISGHTALYWYRQSLGQGLEFLIYFQGNSAPDKSGLPSDRFSAERTGGSVSTLTIQRTQQEDSAVYLCASSLGGTGAYEQYFGPGTRLTVT.

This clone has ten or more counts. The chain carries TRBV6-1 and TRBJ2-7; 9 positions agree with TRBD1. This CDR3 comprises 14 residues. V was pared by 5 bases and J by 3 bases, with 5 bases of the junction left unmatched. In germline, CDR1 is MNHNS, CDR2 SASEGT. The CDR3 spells CASSNTGQGYEQYF. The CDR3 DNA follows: TGTGCCAGCAGTAACACGGGACAGGGCTACGAGCAGTACTTC.

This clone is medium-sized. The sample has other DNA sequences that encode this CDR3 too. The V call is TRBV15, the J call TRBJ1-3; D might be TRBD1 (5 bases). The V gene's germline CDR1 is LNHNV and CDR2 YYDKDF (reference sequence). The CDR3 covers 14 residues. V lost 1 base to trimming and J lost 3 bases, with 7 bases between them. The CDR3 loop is CATSRGGVGNTIYF. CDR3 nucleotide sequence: TGTGCCACCAGCAGAGGAGGGGTTGGAAACACCATATATTTT.

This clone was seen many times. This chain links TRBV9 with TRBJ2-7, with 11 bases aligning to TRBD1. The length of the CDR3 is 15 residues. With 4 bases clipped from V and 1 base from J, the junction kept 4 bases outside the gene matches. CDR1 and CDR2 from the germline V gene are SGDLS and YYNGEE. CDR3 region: CASSPGTGGSYEQYF. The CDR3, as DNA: TGTGCCAGCAGCCCCGGGACAGGGGGGTCCTACGAGCAGTACTTC.

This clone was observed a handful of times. The CDR3 here is CASSPGTNTDTQYF. The DNA for the CDR3 is TGTGCCAGCAGCCCAGGGACTAACACAGATACGCAGTATTTT. The chain links TRBV28 to TRBJ2-3, with 7 bases matching TRBD2. CDR1 and CDR2 from the germline V gene are MDHEN and SYDVKM. The CDR3 is 14 residues long. Trimming removed 6 bases from V and 2 bases from J; junction bases left unmatched: 5.

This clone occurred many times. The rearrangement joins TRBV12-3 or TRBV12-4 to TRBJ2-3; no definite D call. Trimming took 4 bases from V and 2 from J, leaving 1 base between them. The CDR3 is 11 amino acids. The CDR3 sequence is CASSSTDTQYF. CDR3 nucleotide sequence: TGTGCCAGCAGTTCCACAGATACGCAGTATTTT.

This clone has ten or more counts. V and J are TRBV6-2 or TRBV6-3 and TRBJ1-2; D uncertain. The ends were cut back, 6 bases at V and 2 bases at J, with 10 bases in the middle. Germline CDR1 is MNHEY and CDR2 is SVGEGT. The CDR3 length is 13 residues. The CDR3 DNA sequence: TGTGCCAGCAGGAACTCAGAGAACTATGGCTACACCTTC. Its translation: CASRNSENYGYTF.

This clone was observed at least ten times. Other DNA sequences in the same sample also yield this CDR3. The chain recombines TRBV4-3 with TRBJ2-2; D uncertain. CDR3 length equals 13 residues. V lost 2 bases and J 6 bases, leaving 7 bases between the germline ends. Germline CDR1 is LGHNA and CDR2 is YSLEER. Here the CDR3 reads CASSQRLPGELFF. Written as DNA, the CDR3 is TGCGCCAGCAGCCAACGATTGCCCGGGGAGCTGTTTTTT.

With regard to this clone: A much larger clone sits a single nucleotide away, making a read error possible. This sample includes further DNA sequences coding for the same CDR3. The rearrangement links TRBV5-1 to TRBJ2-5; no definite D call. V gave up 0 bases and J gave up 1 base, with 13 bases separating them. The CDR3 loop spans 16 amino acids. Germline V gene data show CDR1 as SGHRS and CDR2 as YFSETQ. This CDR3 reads CASSLVAGLLQETQYF. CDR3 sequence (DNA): TGCGCCAGCAGCTTGGTGGCTGGGCTTCTCCAAGAGACCCAGTACTTC.

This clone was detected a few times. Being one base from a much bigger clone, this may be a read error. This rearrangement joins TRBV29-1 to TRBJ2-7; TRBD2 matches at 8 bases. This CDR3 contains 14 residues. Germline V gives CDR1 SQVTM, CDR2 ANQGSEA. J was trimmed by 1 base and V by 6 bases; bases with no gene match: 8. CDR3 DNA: TGCAGCGTAGCCGGGACTAGAGGGTCCTACGAGCAGTACTTC. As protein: CSVAGTRGSYEQYF.

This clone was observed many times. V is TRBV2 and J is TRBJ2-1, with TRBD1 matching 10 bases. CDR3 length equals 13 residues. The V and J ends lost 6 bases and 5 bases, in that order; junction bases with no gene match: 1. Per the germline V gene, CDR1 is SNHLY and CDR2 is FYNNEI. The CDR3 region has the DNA TGTGCCAGCAGGGGACAGGGGAACAATGAGCAGTTCTTC. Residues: CASRGQGNNEQFF.

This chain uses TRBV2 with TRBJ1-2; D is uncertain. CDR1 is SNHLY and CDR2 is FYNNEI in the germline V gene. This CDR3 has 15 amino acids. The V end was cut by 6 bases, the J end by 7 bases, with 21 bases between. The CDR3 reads CASRERSTDVFGYTF. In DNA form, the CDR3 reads TGTGCCAGCAGAGAGCGCTCGACGGACGTCTTTGGCTACACCTTC.

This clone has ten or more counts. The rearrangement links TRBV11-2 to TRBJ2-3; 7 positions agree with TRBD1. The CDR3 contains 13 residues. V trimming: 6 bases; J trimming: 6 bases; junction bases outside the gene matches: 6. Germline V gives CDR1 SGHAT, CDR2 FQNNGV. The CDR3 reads CASRKTGDDTQYF. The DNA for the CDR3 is TGTGCCAGCAGAAAAACAGGGGACGATACGCAGTATTTT. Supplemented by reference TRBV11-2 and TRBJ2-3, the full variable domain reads EAGVAQSPRYKIIEKRQSVAFWCNPISGHATLYWYQQILGQGPKLLIQFQNNGVVDDSQLPKDRFSAERLKGVDSTLKIQPAKLEDSAVYLCASRKTGDDTQYFGPGTRLTVL.

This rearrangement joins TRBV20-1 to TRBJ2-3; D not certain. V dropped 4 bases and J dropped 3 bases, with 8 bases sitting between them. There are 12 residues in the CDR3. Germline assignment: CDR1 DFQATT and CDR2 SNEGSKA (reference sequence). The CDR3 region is CSAMTGTDTQYF. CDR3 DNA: TGCAGTGCTATGACTGGAACAGATACGCAGTATTTT.

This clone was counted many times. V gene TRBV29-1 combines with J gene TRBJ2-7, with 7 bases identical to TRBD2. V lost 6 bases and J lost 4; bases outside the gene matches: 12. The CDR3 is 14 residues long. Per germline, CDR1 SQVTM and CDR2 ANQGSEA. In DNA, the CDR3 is TGCAGCGTCTTGACTCTCTCGGGGGGATACGAGCAGTACTTC. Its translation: CSVLTLSGGYEQYF.

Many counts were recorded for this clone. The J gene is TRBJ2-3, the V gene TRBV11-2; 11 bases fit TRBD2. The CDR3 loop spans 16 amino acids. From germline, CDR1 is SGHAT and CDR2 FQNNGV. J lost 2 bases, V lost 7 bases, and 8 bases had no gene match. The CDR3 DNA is TGTGCCAGCATGTCTAGCGGGGGGAGACCCACAGATACGCAGTATTTT. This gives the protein CASMSSGGRPTDTQYF.